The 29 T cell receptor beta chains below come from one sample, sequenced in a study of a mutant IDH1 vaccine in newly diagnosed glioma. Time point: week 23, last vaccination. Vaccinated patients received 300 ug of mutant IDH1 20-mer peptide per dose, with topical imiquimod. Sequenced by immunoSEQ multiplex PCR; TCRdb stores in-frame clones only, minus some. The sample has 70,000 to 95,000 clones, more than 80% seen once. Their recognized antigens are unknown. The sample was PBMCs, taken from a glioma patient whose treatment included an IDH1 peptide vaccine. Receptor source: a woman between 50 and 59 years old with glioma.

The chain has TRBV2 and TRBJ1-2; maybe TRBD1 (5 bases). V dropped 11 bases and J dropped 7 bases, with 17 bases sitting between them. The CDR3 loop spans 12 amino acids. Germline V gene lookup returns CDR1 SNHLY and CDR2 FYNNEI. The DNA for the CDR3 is TGTGCCGCTAGGCGGACACCTTTTGGCTACACCTTC. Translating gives CAARRTPFGYTF. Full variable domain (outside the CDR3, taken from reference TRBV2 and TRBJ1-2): EPEVTQTPSHQVTQMGQEVILRCVPISNHLYFYWYRQILGQKVEFLVSFYNNEISEKSEIFDDQFSVERPDGSNFTLKIRSTKLEDSAMYFCAARRTPFGYTFGSGTRLTVV.

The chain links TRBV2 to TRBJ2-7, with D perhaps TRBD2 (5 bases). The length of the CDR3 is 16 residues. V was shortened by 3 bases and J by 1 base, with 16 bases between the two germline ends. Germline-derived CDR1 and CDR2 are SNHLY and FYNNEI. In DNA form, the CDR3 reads TGTGCCAGCAGTGACCCTCCTCCGGGAATATCCTACGAGCAGTACTTC. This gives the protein CASSDPPPGISYEQYF. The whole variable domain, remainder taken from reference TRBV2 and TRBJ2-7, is EPEVTQTPSHQVTQMGQEVILRCVPISNHLYFYWYRQILGQKVEFLVSFYNNEISEKSEIFDDQFSVERPDGSNFTLKIRSTKLEDSAMYFCASSDPPPGISYEQYFGPGTRLTVT.

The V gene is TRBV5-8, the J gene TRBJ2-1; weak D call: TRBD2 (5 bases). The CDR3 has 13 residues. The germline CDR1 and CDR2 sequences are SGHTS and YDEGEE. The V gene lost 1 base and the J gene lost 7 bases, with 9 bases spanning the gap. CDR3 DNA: TGTGCCAGCAGCTTGTTGACTACAAATGAGCAGTTCTTC. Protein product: CASSLLTTNEQFF.

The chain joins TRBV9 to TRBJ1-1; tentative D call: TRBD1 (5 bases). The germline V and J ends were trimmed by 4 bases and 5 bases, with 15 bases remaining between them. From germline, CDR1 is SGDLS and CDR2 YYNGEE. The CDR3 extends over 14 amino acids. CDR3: CASSRGDRGTEAFF. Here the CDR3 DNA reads TGTGCCAGCAGCCGGGGGGACCGTGGGACTGAAGCTTTCTTT.

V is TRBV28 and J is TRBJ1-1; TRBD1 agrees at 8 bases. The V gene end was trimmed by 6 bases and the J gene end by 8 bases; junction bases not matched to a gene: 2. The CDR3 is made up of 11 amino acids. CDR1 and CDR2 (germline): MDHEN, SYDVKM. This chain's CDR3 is CASRTGVEAFF. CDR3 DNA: TGTGCCAGCAGGACAGGGGTGGAAGCTTTCTTT.

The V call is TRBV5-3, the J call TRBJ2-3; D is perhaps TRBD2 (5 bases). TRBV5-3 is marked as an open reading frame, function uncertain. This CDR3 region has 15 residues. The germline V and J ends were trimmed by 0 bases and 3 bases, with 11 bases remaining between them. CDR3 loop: CARSLDGKSTDTQYF. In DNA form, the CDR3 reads TGTGCCAGAAGCTTGGACGGGAAATCTACAGATACGCAGTATTTT.

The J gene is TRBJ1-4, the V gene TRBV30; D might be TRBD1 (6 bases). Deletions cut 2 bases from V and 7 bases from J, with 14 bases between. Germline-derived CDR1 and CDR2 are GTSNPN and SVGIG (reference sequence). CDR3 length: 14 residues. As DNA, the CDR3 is TGTGCCTGGAGTTCGACAGTCAGGGGTGAAAAACTGTTTTTT. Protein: CAWSSTVRGEKLFF.

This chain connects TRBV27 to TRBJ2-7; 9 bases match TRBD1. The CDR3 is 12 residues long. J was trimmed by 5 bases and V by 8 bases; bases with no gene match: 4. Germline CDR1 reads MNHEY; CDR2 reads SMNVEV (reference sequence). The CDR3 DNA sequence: TGTGCCAGCGGGGACAGGGATAACGAGCAGTACTTC. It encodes CASGDRDNEQYF.

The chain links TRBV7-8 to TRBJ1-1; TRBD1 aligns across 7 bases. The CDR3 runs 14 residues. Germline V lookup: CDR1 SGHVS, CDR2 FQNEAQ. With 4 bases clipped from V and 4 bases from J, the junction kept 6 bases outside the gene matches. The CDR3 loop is CASSSNRGGTEAFF. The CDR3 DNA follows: TGTGCCAGCAGCTCCAACAGGGGCGGCACTGAAGCTTTCTTT.

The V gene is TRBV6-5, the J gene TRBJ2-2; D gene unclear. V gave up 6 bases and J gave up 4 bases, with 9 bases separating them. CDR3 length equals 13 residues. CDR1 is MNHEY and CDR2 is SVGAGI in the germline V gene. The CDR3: CASSPPATGELFF. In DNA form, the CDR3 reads TGTGCCAGCAGCCCCCCAGCCACCGGGGAGCTGTTTTTT.

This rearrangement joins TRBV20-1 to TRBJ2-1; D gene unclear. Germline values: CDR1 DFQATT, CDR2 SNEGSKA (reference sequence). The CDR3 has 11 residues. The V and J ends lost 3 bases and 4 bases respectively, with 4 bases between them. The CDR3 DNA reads TGCAGTGCTAGTCGGTACAATGAGCAGTTCTTC. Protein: CSASRYNEQFF.

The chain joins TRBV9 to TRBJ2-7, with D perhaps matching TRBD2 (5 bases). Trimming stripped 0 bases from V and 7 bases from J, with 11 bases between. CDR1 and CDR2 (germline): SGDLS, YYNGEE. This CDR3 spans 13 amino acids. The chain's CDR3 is CASSVGIAWEQYF. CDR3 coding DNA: TGTGCCAGCAGCGTAGGGATAGCGTGGGAGCAGTACTTC.

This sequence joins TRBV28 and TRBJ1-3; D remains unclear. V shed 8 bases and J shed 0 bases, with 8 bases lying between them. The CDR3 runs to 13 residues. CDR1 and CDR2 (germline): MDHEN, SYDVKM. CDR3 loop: CASVGGSGNTIYF. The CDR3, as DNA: TGTGCCAGCGTGGGAGGCTCTGGAAACACCATATATTTT.

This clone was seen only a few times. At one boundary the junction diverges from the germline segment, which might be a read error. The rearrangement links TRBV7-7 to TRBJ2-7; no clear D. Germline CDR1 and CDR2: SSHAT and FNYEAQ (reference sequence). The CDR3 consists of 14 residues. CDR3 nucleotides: TGTGCTAGCAGCTTAGCTTCCAAGCCCTACGAGCAGTACTTC. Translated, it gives CASSLASKPYEQYF.

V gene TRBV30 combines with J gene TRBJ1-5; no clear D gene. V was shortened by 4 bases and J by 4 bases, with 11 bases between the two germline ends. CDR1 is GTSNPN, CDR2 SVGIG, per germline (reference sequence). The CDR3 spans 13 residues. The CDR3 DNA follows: TGTGCCTGGATTGGTCGGAGAAATCAGCCCCAGCATTTT. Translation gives CAWIGRRNQPQHF.

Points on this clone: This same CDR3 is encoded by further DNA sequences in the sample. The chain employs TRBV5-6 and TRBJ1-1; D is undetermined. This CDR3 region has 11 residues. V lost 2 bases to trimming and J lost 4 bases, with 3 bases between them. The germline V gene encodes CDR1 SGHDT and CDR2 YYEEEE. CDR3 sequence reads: CASSLSTEAFF. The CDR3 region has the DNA TGTGCCAGCAGCTTAAGCACTGAAGCTTTCTTT.

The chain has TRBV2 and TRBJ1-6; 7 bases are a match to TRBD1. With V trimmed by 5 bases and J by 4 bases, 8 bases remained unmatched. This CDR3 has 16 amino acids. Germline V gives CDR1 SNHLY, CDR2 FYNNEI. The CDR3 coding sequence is TGTGCCAGCAGTCGAGACAGGGAGGGGTATAATTCACCCCTCCACTTT. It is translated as CASSRDREGYNSPLHF.

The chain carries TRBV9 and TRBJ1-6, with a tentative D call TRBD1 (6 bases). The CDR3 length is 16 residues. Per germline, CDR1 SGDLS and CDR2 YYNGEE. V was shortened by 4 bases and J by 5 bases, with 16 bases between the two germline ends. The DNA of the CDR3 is TGTGCCAGCAGCCCAGGCCCAGGGGACGATAATTCACCCCTCCACTTT. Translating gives CASSPGPGDDNSPLHF. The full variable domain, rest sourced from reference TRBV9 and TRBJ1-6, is DSGVTQTPKHLITATGQRVTLRCSPRSGDLSVYWYQQSLDQGLQFLIQYYNGEERAKGNILERFSAQQFPDLHSELNLSSLELGDSALYFCASSPGPGDDNSPLHFGNGTRLTVT.

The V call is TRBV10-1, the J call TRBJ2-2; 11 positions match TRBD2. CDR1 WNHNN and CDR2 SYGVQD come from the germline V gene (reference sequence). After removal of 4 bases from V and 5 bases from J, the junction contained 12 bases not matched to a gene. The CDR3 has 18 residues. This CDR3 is CASSGSKTSGTMTGELFF. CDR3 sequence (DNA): TGCGCCAGCAGTGGGTCCAAGACTAGCGGGACGATGACCGGGGAGCTGTTTTTT.

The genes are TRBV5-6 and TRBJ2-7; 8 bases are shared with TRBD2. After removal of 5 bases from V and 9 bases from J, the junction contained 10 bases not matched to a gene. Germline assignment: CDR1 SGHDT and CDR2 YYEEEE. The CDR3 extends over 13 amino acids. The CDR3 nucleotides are TGTGCCAGCAGAACCGGGACGGGAGGGAGGCAGTACTTC. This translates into CASRTGTGGRQYF. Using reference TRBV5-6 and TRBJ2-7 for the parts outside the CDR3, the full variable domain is DAGVTQSPTHLIKTRGQQVTLRCSPKSGHDTVSWYQQALGQGPQFIFQYYEEEERQRGNFPDRFSGHQFPNYSSELNVNALLLGDSALYLCASRTGTGGRQYFGPGTRLTVT.

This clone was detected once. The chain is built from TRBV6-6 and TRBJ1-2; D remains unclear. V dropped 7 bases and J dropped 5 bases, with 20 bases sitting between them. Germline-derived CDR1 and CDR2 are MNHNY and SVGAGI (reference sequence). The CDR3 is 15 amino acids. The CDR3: CASTGGKRRIYGYTF. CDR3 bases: TGTGCCAGCACGGGCGGAAAGAGGAGGATTTATGGCTACACCTTC.

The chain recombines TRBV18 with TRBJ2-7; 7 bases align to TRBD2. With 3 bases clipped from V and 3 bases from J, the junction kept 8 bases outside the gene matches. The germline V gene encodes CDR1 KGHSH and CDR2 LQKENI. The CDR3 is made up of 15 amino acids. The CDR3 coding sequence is TGTGCCAGCTCACCGTGGGAGGGGACCCGCTACGAGCAGTACTTC. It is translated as CASSPWEGTRYEQYF.

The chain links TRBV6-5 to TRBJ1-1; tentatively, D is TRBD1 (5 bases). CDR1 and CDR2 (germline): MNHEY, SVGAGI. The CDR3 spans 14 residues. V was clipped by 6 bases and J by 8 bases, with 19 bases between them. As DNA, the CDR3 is TGTGCCAGCAGCTCCAACTTCGGGACTAACGAAGCTTTCTTT. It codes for CASSSNFGTNEAFF.

CDR3 in amino acids: CASSLASIRTDTQYF. DNA of the CDR3: TGCGCCAGCAGCTTGGCTAGCATCCGCACAGATACGCAGTATTTT. The chain uses TRBV5-1 and TRBJ2-3; D is possibly TRBD2 (5 bases). Germline V lookup: CDR1 SGHRS, CDR2 YFSETQ. The CDR3 is 15 residues long. V was clipped by 0 bases and J by 1 base, with 9 bases between them.

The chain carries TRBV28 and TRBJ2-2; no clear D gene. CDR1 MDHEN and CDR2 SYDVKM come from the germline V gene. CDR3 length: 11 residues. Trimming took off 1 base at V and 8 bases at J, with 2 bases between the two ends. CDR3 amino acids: CASSLLGELFF. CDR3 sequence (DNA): TGTGCCAGCAGTTTATTAGGGGAGCTGTTTTTT.

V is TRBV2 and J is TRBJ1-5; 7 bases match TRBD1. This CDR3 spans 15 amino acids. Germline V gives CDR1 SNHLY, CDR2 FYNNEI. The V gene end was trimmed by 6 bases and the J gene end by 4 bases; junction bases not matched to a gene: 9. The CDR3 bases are TGTGCCAGCAGCCAGACAGGGCAAGCGAATCAGCCCCAGCATTTT. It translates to CASSQTGQANQPQHF.

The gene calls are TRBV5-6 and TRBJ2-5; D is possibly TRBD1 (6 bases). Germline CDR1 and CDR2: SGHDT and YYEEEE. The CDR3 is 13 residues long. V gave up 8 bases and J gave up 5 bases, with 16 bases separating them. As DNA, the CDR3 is TGTGCCAGTTTCAGGGGAATGGGGGAGACCCAGTACTTC. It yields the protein CASFRGMGETQYF.

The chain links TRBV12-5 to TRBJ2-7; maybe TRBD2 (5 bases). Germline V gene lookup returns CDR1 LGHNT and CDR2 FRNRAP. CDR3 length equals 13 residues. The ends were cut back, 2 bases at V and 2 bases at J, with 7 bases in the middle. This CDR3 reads CASGLIGTYEQYF. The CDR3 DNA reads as TGTGCTAGTGGTTTGATCGGGACCTACGAGCAGTACTTC. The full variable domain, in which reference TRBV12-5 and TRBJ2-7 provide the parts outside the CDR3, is DARVTQTPRHKVTEMGQEVTMRCQPILGHNTVFWYRQTMMQGLELLAYFRNRAPLDDSGMPKDRFSAEMPDATLATLKIQPSEPRDSAVYFCASGLIGTYEQYFGPGTRLTVT.

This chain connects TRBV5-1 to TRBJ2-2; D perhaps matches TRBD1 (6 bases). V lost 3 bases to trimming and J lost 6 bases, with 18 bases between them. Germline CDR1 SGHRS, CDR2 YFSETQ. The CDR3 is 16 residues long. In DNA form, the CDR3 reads TGCGCCAGCAGCTCGTACACAGGGCCGAGGGCCGGGGAGCTGTTTTTT. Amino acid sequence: CASSSYTGPRAGELFF.